These 31 T cell receptor beta chains came from one sample sequenced in a study of Graves' ophthalmopathy and Graves' hyperthyroidism (dated by TCRdb to about 2018). Sequenced on an Illumina HiSeq 2000. For repertoire sequencing, TCR beta CDR3 regions were amplified from RNA transcripts. HTBI primers and the Qiagen OneStep RT-PCR kit were used in a first-round RT-PCR, which was followed by a second-round multiplex PCR, size selection and purification. TCRdb reprocessed the public reads (quality trimming at Q25 with fastp, clone calling with MiXCR) and kept in-frame beta chains. Merged by CDR3 protein, the rows form single entries marked with the most common genes and DNA. Within this sample are over a million distinct CDR3 sequences, with 36% of them counted one time only. The ten top clones hold around 10% of the sample. The sample consisted of peripheral blood or thyroid tissue (not recorded which). Receptors were obtained from an adult man with Graves' hyperthyroidism.

In regard to this clonotype: The junction departs from germline at one end; a sequencing error may be responsible. The chain is built from TRBV2 and TRBJ1-5; D is uncertain. The CDR3 contains 14 residues. The germline V gene has CDR1 SNHLY and CDR2 FYNNEI. In DNA form, the CDR3 reads TGCGCCAGCAGCCAAGTTGCGGTGGATCAGCCCCAGCATTTT. Residues: CASSQVAVDQPQHF.

Points on this clonotype: This may be a read error: a much more frequent sequence differs by one nucleotide. The gene calls are TRBV29-1 and TRBJ2-7, with 7 bases matching TRBD1. Unmatched junction bases numbered 14, after V lost 7 bases and J lost 2 bases. The germline gives CDR1 SQVTM, CDR2 ANQGSEA. The CDR3 extends over 15 amino acids. The CDR3 is CSAYGQVKGPYEQYF. The DNA for the CDR3 is TGCAGCGCCTACGGACAGGTCAAAGGGCCCTACGAGCAGTACTTC.

The V and J genes are TRBV28 and TRBJ2-7; D is unclear. Germline CDR1 reads MDHEN; CDR2 reads SYDVKM. With 10 bases removed from V and 2 bases from J, the gap between germline ends came to 15 bases. The CDR3 has 13 amino acids. Here the CDR3 DNA reads TGTGCCACATCGGACGACAACCCCTACGAGCAGTACTTC. The encoded protein is CATSDDNPYEQYF.

This clonotype was counted many times. The V gene is TRBV7-9, the J gene TRBJ1-4; D unresolved. Germline V gene sequence: CDR1 SEHNR, CDR2 FQNEAQ (reference sequence). The CDR3 runs 14 residues. Deletions cut 6 bases from V and 2 bases from J, with 10 bases between. The chain's CDR3 is CASRGSPTNEKLFF. CDR3 nucleotide sequence: TGTGCCAGCAGGGGAAGTCCCACTAATGAAAAACTGTTTTTT.

In its sample, this clonotype was seen many times. The V call is TRBV5-5, the J call TRBJ2-7, with a possible D match to TRBD2 (6 bases). Trimming removed 6 bases at V and 0 bases at J, with 13 bases between. Germline V CDR1 and CDR2: SGHKS, YYEKEE (reference sequence). CDR3 length: 14 amino acids. This CDR3 reads CASTWRADSYEQYF. As DNA, the CDR3 is TGTGCCAGCACCTGGAGGGCGGACTCCTACGAGCAGTACTTC.

V gene TRBV11-3 combines with J gene TRBJ2-2; 12 nucleotides match TRBD2. The CDR3 spans 18 residues. CDR1 and CDR2 from the germline V gene are SGHNT and YENEEA. J lost 4 bases, V lost 2 bases, and 8 bases had no gene match. CDR3 loop: CASSLPSGGAQATGELFF. The CDR3 DNA follows: TGTGCCAGCAGCTTACCTAGCGGGGGGGCCCAGGCCACCGGGGAGCTGTTTTTT.

This chain uses TRBV29-1 with TRBJ1-5; TRBD1 aligns across 8 bases. The V segment lost 8 bases and the J segment 7 bases; nucleotides outside the gene matches: 7. Germline V gene sequence: CDR1 SQVTM, CDR2 ANQGSEA. CDR3 length equals 12 residues. DNA of the CDR3: TGCAGCAGCCGACAGGGGAACCAGCCCCAGCATTTT. Its protein is CSSRQGNQPQHF.

This clonotype was detected ten times or more. This chain links TRBV20-1 with TRBJ2-5, with TRBD2 as a possible D gene (6 bases). Germline V gives CDR1 DFQATT, CDR2 SNEGSKA (reference sequence). This CDR3 comprises 14 residues. V shed 6 bases and J shed 0 bases, with 14 bases lying between them. The CDR3 region is CSASRGTYQETQYF. In nucleotides, the CDR3 is TGCAGTGCCTCGCGCGGGACGTACCAAGAGACCCAGTACTTC.

The chain employs TRBV5-5 and TRBJ2-5; D not certain. The CDR3 extends over 15 amino acids. V was shortened by 3 bases and J by 6 bases, with 18 bases between the two germline ends. CDR1 is SGHKS and CDR2 is YYEKEE in the germline V gene (reference sequence). This CDR3 is CASSSGGAVGQTQYF. The DNA of the CDR3 is TGTGCCAGCAGCTCCGGTGGTGCAGTAGGTCAGACCCAGTACTTC. The variable domain in full, completed from reference TRBV5-5 and TRBJ2-5, reads DAGVTQSPTHLIKTRGQQVTLRCSPISGHKSVSWYQQVLGQGPQFIFQYYEKEERGRGNFPDRFSARQFPNYSSELNVNALLLGDSALYLCASSSGGAVGQTQYFGPGTRLLVL.

The chain recombines TRBV29-1 with TRBJ2-5, with a weak D call TRBD2 (7 bases). V dropped 6 bases and J dropped 5 bases, with 22 bases sitting between them. This CDR3 has 15 residues. CDR1 SQVTM and CDR2 ANQGSEA come from the germline V gene. The DNA of the CDR3 is TGCAGCGTAACACACGGGGGGCAGGTTGCGGAGACCCAGTACTTC. It encodes CSVTHGGQVAETQYF.

Worth noting for this clonotype: Because the CDR3's place on the DNA is in doubt, the DNA is left out and the CDR3 is given as listed by TCRdb. The J gene is TRBJ2-7, the V gene TRBV7-9; the D call TRBD1 from the table was never checked on the DNA. The CDR3 adds up to 23 amino acids, both ends counted. Germline loops: CDR1 SEHNR, CDR2 FQNEAQ (reference sequence). CDR3 region: CASSFYICSARGLDRDRVGEQYF.

This clonotype came up many times. V gene TRBV7-3 combines with J gene TRBJ1-2; 9 bases map to TRBD1. Unmatched junction bases numbered 12, after V lost 4 bases and J lost 12 bases. Germline CDR1 and CDR2: SGHTA and FQGTGA. This CDR3 has 14 amino acids. CDR3 in amino acids: CASSSGDRVIGHTF. CDR3 DNA sequence: TGTGCCAGCAGCTCCGGGGACAGGGTAATTGGGCACACCTTC.

This clonotype was found once. This may be a read error: a much more frequent sequence differs by one nucleotide. This chain joins TRBV7-9 and TRBJ1-2; 7 positions match TRBD1. Germline CDR1 SEHNR, CDR2 FQNEAQ (reference sequence). V lost 4 bases and J lost 5; bases outside the gene matches: 13. This CDR3 spans 16 amino acids. The CDR3 here is CASSSQRQGRAYGYTF. The CDR3 DNA reads TGTGCCAGCAGCTCACAGAGACAGGGCAGGGCGTATGGCTACACCTTC.

This chain links TRBV5-1 with TRBJ2-7, with TRBD1 matching 10 bases. CDR3 length equals 16 residues. Germline values: CDR1 SGHRS, CDR2 YFSETQ. V was clipped by 3 bases and J by 4 bases; unmatched bases: 10. CDR3: CASSWAYRDRGYEQYF. CDR3 DNA: TGCGCCAGCAGCTGGGCATACCGGGACAGGGGTTACGAGCAGTACTTC.

The sample holds one count of this clonotype. This chain uses TRBV7-2 with TRBJ2-7; TRBD2 matches at 13 bases. Germline V gene lookup returns CDR1 SGHTA and CDR2 FQGNSA. With V trimmed by 5 bases and J by 5 bases, 9 bases remained unmatched. The CDR3 sequence is 16 residues long. The CDR3 nucleotides are TGTGCCAGCAGCCCAAGGACTAGCGGGAGTGACAACGAGCAGTACTTC. It specifies CASSPRTSGSDNEQYF.

This clonotype was seen many times. This sequence joins TRBV25-1 and TRBJ1-1; D not certain. This CDR3 contains 16 residues. The V gene lost 2 bases and the J gene lost 5 bases, with 18 bases spanning the gap. The germline CDR1 and CDR2 sequences are MGHDK and SYGVNS. CDR3 protein: CASSEEAGKGETEAFF. In nucleotides, the CDR3 is TGTGCCAGCAGTGAAGAAGCGGGGAAAGGTGAGACTGAAGCTTTCTTT. Using reference TRBV25-1 and TRBJ1-1 for the parts outside the CDR3, the full variable domain is EADIYQTPRYLVIGTGKKITLECSQTMGHDKMYWYQQDPGMELHLIHYSYGVNSTEKGDLSSESTVSRIRTEHFPLTLESARPSHTSQYLCASSEEAGKGETEAFFGQGTRLTVV.

At least ten counts were recorded for this clonotype. This rearrangement joins TRBV12-3 or TRBV12-4 to TRBJ1-1; the D is unclear. The CDR3 runs to 11 residues. Trimming left V 6 bases short and J 5 bases short, with 7 bases between. CDR3: CASSTKTEAFF. CDR3 nucleotides: TGTGCCAGCAGCACGAAAACTGAAGCTTTCTTT.

The table lists this clonotype with a few counts. The chain joins TRBV28 to TRBJ1-6, with 7 bases identical to TRBD1. After removal of 4 bases from V and 6 bases from J, the junction contained 6 bases not matched to a gene. This CDR3 has 15 amino acids. Per the germline V gene, CDR1 is MDHEN and CDR2 is SYDVKM. The CDR3 DNA is TGTGCCAGCAGTTCCCTGACAGGGTTTAATTCACCCCTCCACTTT. As protein: CASSSLTGFNSPLHF. Full variable domain (remainder filled in from reference TRBV28 and TRBJ1-6): DVKVTQSSRYLVKRTGEKVFLECVQDMDHENMFWYRQDPGLGLRLIYFSYDVKMKEKGDIPEGYSVSREKKERFSLILESASTNQTSMYLCASSSLTGFNSPLHFGNGTRLTVT.

In this sample, this clonotype turned up many times. The V and J genes are TRBV10-3 and TRBJ2-2; D is tentatively TRBD1 or TRBD2 (5 bases each). This CDR3 contains 16 residues. The V gene lost 8 bases and the J gene lost 1 base, with 17 bases spanning the gap. CDR1 ENHRY and CDR2 SYGVKD come from the germline V gene. The CDR3 DNA follows: TGTGCCATCCAAGGGACGACCGGTGGGAACACCGGGGAGCTGTTTTTT. This translates into CAIQGTTGGNTGELFF.

V usage is TRBV10-3 and J usage is TRBJ1-5; TRBD1 matches 8 bases. The V gene end was trimmed by 6 bases and the J gene end by 0 bases; junction bases not matched to a gene: 7. CDR1 is ENHRY, CDR2 SYGVKD, per germline. The CDR3 is 16 amino acids. The CDR3 spells CAISETGVYSNQPQHF. The DNA for the CDR3 is TGTGCCATCAGCGAGACAGGGGTTTATAGCAATCAGCCCCAGCATTTT.

In regard to this clonotype: At one boundary the junction diverges from the germline segment, which might be a read error. The rearrangement links TRBV27 to TRBJ1-1, with D possibly matching TRBD1 (5 bases). Germline loops: CDR1 MNHEY, CDR2 SMNVEV (reference sequence). This CDR3 spans 14 amino acids. CDR3 nucleotides: TGTGCCAGCCGTTTGGGGGGAGAGGGCACTGAAGCTTTCTTT. It specifies CASRLGGEGTEAFF.

This clonotype was seen many times. This sequence joins TRBV2 and TRBJ2-2; TRBD1 is a possible D gene (7 bases). V dropped 6 bases and J dropped 3 bases, with 11 bases sitting between them. The CDR3 covers 14 residues. Looked up from germline, CDR1 is SNHLY and CDR2 is FYNNEI. CDR3 region: CASRTGEDTGELFF. The CDR3 nucleotides read TGTGCCAGCAGAACAGGGGAGGACACCGGGGAGCTGTTTTTT.

This clonotype was seen more than once but under ten times. The CDR3 here is CASSLLRSHYTGELFF. The DNA of the CDR3 is TGTGCCAGCAGCCTCCTTAGGTCCCATTACACCGGGGAGCTGTTTTTT. The gene calls are TRBV7-8 and TRBJ2-2, with D unresolved. Germline CDR1 reads SGHVS; CDR2 reads FQNEAQ. Trimming removed 5 bases from V and 3 bases from J, with 16 bases in between. The CDR3 totals 16 residues.

The J gene is TRBJ2-7, the V gene TRBV7-9; no reliable D call. The CDR3 contains 13 residues. Trimming shortened V by 6 bases and J by 3 bases, and 12 bases separated the two germline ends. Germline CDR1 SEHNR, CDR2 FQNEAQ (reference sequence). This CDR3 is CASSYSPYYEQYF. CDR3 in DNA: TGTGCCAGCAGTTACTCTCCTTACTACGAGCAGTACTTC.

With respect to this clonotype: A much larger clone differs by one base, so this may be a read error. Likely a read error: the CDR3 ends without its conserved phenylalanine or tryptophan. The chain carries TRBV7-7 and TRBJ2-5, with D uncertain. Trimming removed 3 bases from V and 2 bases from J, with 7 bases in between. The germline V gene encodes CDR1 SSHAT and CDR2 FNYEAQ (reference sequence). This CDR3 contains 13 residues. CDR3 amino acids: CASSFAEQETQYL. The CDR3, as DNA: TGTGCCAGCAGCTTTGCGGAACAAGAGACCCAGTACCTC.

For this clonotype: The junction departs from germline at one end; a sequencing error may be responsible. The gene calls are TRBV12-3 or TRBV12-4 and TRBJ2-7; D gene ambiguous. The CDR3 is made up of 12 amino acids. The CDR3 DNA reads as TGTGCCAGCAGTCCCCTGTCACACGAGCAGCACTTC. It codes for CASSPLSHEQHF.

The rearrangement links TRBV20-1 to TRBJ2-7, with a tentative D call TRBD2 (5 bases). V was pared by 1 base and J by 3 bases, with 10 bases between. The V gene's germline CDR1 is DFQATT and CDR2 SNEGSKA (reference sequence). This CDR3 spans 13 amino acids. DNA of the CDR3: TGCAGTGCTAGAGTACGAGAGGGCTACGAGCAGTACTTC. Its translation: CSARVREGYEQYF.

This clonotype was seen only a few times. The chain links TRBV3-1 to TRBJ2-5, with TRBD1 matching over 9 bases. CDR3 length: 15 residues. The germline V gene encodes CDR1 LGHDT and CDR2 YNNKEL (reference sequence). V trimming: 0 bases; J trimming: 4 bases; junction bases outside the gene matches: 3. The CDR3 region has the DNA TGTGCCAGCAGCCAAGATTTGGGACAGGGAGAGACCCAGTACTTC. Residues: CASSQDLGQGETQYF.

This chain connects TRBV7-9 to TRBJ1-2; D is possibly TRBD1 (6 bases). The CDR3 contains 16 residues. V was shortened by 6 bases and J by 0 bases, with 17 bases between the two germline ends. CDR1 is SEHNR and CDR2 is FQNEAQ in the germline V gene (reference sequence). The CDR3 DNA reads TGTGCCAGCAGGGAACTCGGACAGACATCTAACTATGGCTACACCTTC. Its protein product is CASRELGQTSNYGYTF.

V gene TRBV19 combines with J gene TRBJ2-2; D unresolved. The CDR3 covers 14 residues. The germline V and J ends were trimmed by 5 bases and 5 bases, with 12 bases remaining between them. In germline, CDR1 is LNHDA, CDR2 SQIVND (reference sequence). This CDR3 is CASSYHSPTGELFF. CDR3 nucleotides: TGTGCCAGTAGTTACCACTCACCAACCGGGGAGCTGTTTTTT.

The chain links TRBV20-1 to TRBJ2-5, with D possibly TRBD2 on 6 matching bases. This CDR3 is 12 amino acids long. CDR1 is DFQATT and CDR2 is SNEGSKA in the germline V gene (reference sequence). Trimming shortened V by 4 bases and J by 4 bases, and 10 bases separated the two germline ends. The DNA for the CDR3 is TGCAGTGCTACCCAGGAGGGAGAGACCCAGTACTTC. It translates to CSATQEGETQYF.